The 18 T cell receptor beta chains below come from one sample, sequenced in a study of memory CD4+ T cells and cytomegalovirus serostatus. Sequenced by immunoSEQ multiplex PCR; TCRdb stores in-frame clones only, minus some. Of roughly 84,000 clones detected, less than 90% appear once; the ten largest clones hold around 0.78%. Single viable CD3+CD4+CD8-CD45RO+ cells were sorted as the memory CD4+ T cells. The sequenced sample was memory CD4+ T cells from blood. These receptors were taken from an adult in good health and CMV-seronegative.

This clone has just one count. The chain joins TRBV28 to TRBJ1-5; D is possibly TRBD1 (6 bases). Between the trimmed V and J ends, which lost 2 bases and 7 bases, there was a span of 15 bases. Germline CDR1 reads MDHEN; CDR2 reads SYDVKM. This CDR3 has 15 residues. CDR3 nucleotide sequence: TGTGCCAGCAGTTTAGGGGTAGGGGGACGGCAGCCCCAGCATTTT. It yields the protein CASSLGVGGRQPQHF.

CDR3 nucleotides: TGTGCCAGCAGCTTTACTAGCGGGGGGCCCTACGAGCAGTACTTC. This codes for CASSFTSGGPYEQYF. The gene calls are TRBV7-2 and TRBJ2-7, with TRBD2 matching over 12 bases. The CDR3 runs to 15 residues. Germline CDR1 is SGHTA and CDR2 is FQGNSA. J was trimmed by 2 bases and V by 3 bases; bases with no gene match: 2.

This chain uses TRBV6-1 with TRBJ1-3; D is ambiguous. The CDR3 contains 17 residues. Germline V gene lookup returns CDR1 MNHNS and CDR2 SASEGT. Trimming cost V 4 bases and J 0 bases, with 16 bases left between them. The CDR3 reads CASSGRRRSFSGNTIYF. CDR3 bases: TGTGCCAGCAGTGGTCGACGGCGATCCTTCTCTGGAAACACCATATATTTT.

The chain recombines TRBV9 with TRBJ1-4; D ambiguous. Germline CDR1 SGDLS, CDR2 YYNGEE. The V and J ends lost 3 bases and 6 bases respectively, with 15 bases between them. The CDR3 is 15 residues long. In nucleotides, the CDR3 is TGTGCCAGCAGCGAGTTGATAGGTTCAGATGAAAAACTGTTTTTT. Translation: CASSELIGSDEKLFF.

J is TRBJ1-6 and V is TRBV30; 7 positions match TRBD1. CDR1 is GTSNPN and CDR2 is SVGIG in the germline V gene (reference sequence). CDR3 length: 12 amino acids. With V trimmed by 8 bases and J by 2 bases, 0 bases remained unmatched. The CDR3 DNA follows: TGTGCCGGGACAGCCTATAATTCACCCCTCCACTTT. Translated: CAGTAYNSPLHF.

This clone was seen only a few times. This sequence joins TRBV7-2 and TRBJ2-2, with D tentatively TRBD1 or TRBD2 (5 bases each). Per the germline V gene, CDR1 is SGHTA and CDR2 is FQGNSA. Trimming stripped 5 bases from V and 0 bases from J, with 13 bases between. The CDR3 has 16 amino acids. CDR3 sequence reads: CASSPMGRANTGELFF. The CDR3 DNA reads TGTGCCAGCAGCCCAATGGGACGCGCGAACACCGGGGAGCTGTTTTTT.

This chain connects TRBV28 to TRBJ2-7, with a tentative D call TRBD2 (5 bases). Germline V gene sequence: CDR1 MDHEN, CDR2 SYDVKM. The CDR3 contains 12 residues. V lost 4 bases and J 7 bases, leaving 11 bases between the germline ends. This chain's CDR3 is CASSSQTREQYF. CDR3 nucleotides: TGTGCCAGCAGTTCCCAAACTAGGGAGCAGTACTTC.

The chain links TRBV6-5 to TRBJ1-2, with D maybe TRBD1 (5 bases). The ends were cut back, 2 bases at V and 7 bases at J, with 11 bases in the middle. This CDR3 is built from 13 residues. Germline-derived CDR1 and CDR2 are MNHEY and SVGAGI. Here the CDR3 reads CASSYLRQSGYTF. CDR3 DNA sequence: TGTGCCAGCAGTTACCTTAGACAGAGTGGCTACACCTTC.

J is TRBJ1-1 and V is TRBV15; TRBD1 is a possible D gene (6 bases). CDR1 and CDR2 (germline): LNHNV, YYDKDF (reference sequence). The V gene lost 1 base and the J gene lost 1 base, with 10 bases spanning the gap. The CDR3 length is 15 residues. CDR3 DNA sequence: TGTGCCACCAGCAGAGGCAGGGGAAGGAACACTGAAGCTTTCTTT. It codes for CATSRGRGRNTEAFF.

The sample holds a few counts of this clone. V gene TRBV2 combines with J gene TRBJ1-2; D perhaps matches TRBD1 (5 bases). This CDR3 has 13 residues. V was shortened by 7 bases and J by 7 bases, with 16 bases between the two germline ends. Germline V gene sequence: CDR1 SNHLY, CDR2 FYNNEI. DNA for the CDR3: TGTGCCAGCACCTTTACGGGCCAGGGTGGCTACACCTTC. This sequence encodes CASTFTGQGGYTF.

This clone was counted a few times. This rearrangement joins TRBV2 to TRBJ1-1; 10 nucleotides agree with TRBD1. V was pared by 6 bases and J by 7 bases, with 5 bases of the junction left unmatched. Germline V lookup: CDR1 SNHLY, CDR2 FYNNEI. The CDR3 sequence is 13 residues long. CDR3 loop: CASRQGQGNEAFF. In nucleotides, the CDR3 is TGTGCCAGCAGGCAGGGACAGGGGAATGAAGCTTTCTTT.

A word on this clone: One end of the junction does not line up with germline, which may come from a read error. The genes are TRBV7-7 and TRBJ2-3, with a tentative D call TRBD1 (5 bases). Germline CDR1 SSHAT, CDR2 FNYEAQ (reference sequence). The CDR3 runs 14 residues. The CDR3 loop is CASSLGAYRDTQYF. CDR3 sequence (DNA): TGTGCTAGCAGCTTAGGGGCCTACCGAGATACGCAGTATTTT.

The V gene is TRBV6-1, the J gene TRBJ1-5, with D hard to call. Trimming removed 1 base from V and 7 bases from J, with 11 bases in between. Per the germline V gene, CDR1 is MNHNS and CDR2 is SASEGT. The CDR3 sequence is 14 residues long. CDR3 sequence (DNA): TGTGCCAGCAGTGAAGGGGCAGGTTGGCAGCCCCAGCATTTT. It encodes CASSEGAGWQPQHF.

The genes are TRBV28 and TRBJ1-3; 7 bases match TRBD1. The germline CDR1 and CDR2 sequences are MDHEN and SYDVKM. CDR3 length equals 15 residues. V lost 4 bases to trimming and J lost 2 bases; unmatched junction nucleotides: 5. CDR3 region: CASSSPQGAGNTIYF. CDR3 nucleotides: TGTGCCAGCAGTTCGCCCCAGGGGGCTGGAAACACCATATATTTT.

This chain uses TRBV7-2 with TRBJ1-3; D unresolved. The germline V gene has CDR1 SGHTA and CDR2 FQGNSA. Trimming removed 5 bases at V and 0 bases at J, with 14 bases between. The CDR3 is 16 amino acids. In DNA, the CDR3 is TGTGCCAGCAGCCTCAGGACGGCGACCTCTGGAAACACCATATATTTT. Its protein is CASSLRTATSGNTIYF.

J is TRBJ2-3 and V is TRBV10-3; 13 nucleotides line up with TRBD2. Germline values: CDR1 ENHRY, CDR2 SYGVKD. The CDR3 contains 16 residues. V trimming: 5 bases; J trimming: 2 bases; junction bases outside the gene matches: 4. CDR3 DNA sequence: TGTGCCATCAGTCCGGGACTAGCGGGATCCACAGATACGCAGTATTTT. Its protein is CAISPGLAGSTDTQYF.

V usage is TRBV28 and J usage is TRBJ2-7; D is undetermined. Germline CDR1 MDHEN, CDR2 SYDVKM. V shed 3 bases and J shed 7 bases, with 13 bases lying between them. The CDR3 is 13 amino acids. As DNA, the CDR3 is TGTGCCAGCAGTTTTGGTCGCACTGGGGAGCAGTACTTC. This encodes CASSFGRTGEQYF.

The rearrangement links TRBV2 to TRBJ2-2; D might be TRBD1 (6 bases). Germline CDR1 and CDR2: SNHLY and FYNNEI. CDR3 length equals 15 residues. V was shortened by 5 bases and J by 5 bases, with 15 bases between the two germline ends. This CDR3 reads CASSPRGIRTGELFF. DNA of the CDR3: TGTGCCAGCAGTCCCAGGGGAATTCGGACCGGGGAGCTGTTTTTT.